This section outlines one T cell receptor beta chain sequence together with its context. The sample is drawn from a study of blood T cell repertoires in COVID-19. Authors' analysis steps: Quantification of nucleated cells was approximated via reference gene primer amplification. Only in-frame clones appear in the TCRdb table, and some are missing; sequencing was by immunoSEQ multiplex PCR. V and J calls and clone size come straight from that table; D and trimming were deduced from the DNA. Of approximately 200,000 clones detected, 94% appear once; the ten largest clones hold roughly 0.76%. The V gene's germline CDR1 is SQVTM and CDR2 ANQGSEA. CDR3 length: 12 amino acids. V lost 4 bases, J lost 4 bases, and 3 bases stayed unmatched.

This clonotype was sampled from a man aged 25 to 40 with COVID-19, enrolled during active disease. This chain links TRBV29-1 with TRBJ1-1; 7 positions agree with TRBD1. The specimen was peripheral blood. The CDR3, as DNA: TGCAGCGTTGGGAACAGGGGCACTGAAGCTTTCTTT. This gives the protein CSVGNRGTEAFF.